The 18 T cell receptor beta chains reported below all come from one sample, sequenced in a study of blood T cell repertoires in COVID-19. Sequencing was performed with immunoSEQ multiplex PCR; in TCRdb, only in-frame clones are kept and a portion is missing. The sample lists roughly 38,000 clones, about 86% occurring once. Sequencing used peripheral blood. Receptor source: a man in his 70s with acute or convalescent COVID-19.

V is TRBV29-1 and J is TRBJ1-2; D is uncertain. The CDR3 loop spans 12 amino acids. Trimming shortened V by 6 bases and J by 0 bases, and 8 bases separated the two germline ends. CDR1 and CDR2 from the germline V gene are SQVTM and ANQGSEA. The CDR3 here is CSVHQTNYGYTF. The CDR3 DNA reads as TGCAGCGTCCATCAAACTAACTATGGCTACACCTTC. Based on the CDR3 plus reference TRBV29-1 and TRBJ1-2, the full variable domain is SAVISQKPSRDICQRGTSLTIQCQVDSQVTMMFWYRQQPGQSLTLIATANQGSEATYESGFVIDKFPISRPNLTFSTLTVSNMSPEDSSIYLCSVHQTNYGYTFGSGTRLTVV.

The chain links TRBV4-2 to TRBJ1-4; D is unresolved. CDR1 LGHNA and CDR2 YNFKEQ come from the germline V gene. The CDR3 totals 16 residues. V gave up 0 bases and J gave up 2 bases, with 10 bases separating them. The CDR3: CASSQDLRVTNEKLFF. The CDR3 nucleotides read TGTGCCAGCAGCCAAGATCTTCGTGTTACTAATGAAAAACTGTTTTTT.

The rearrangement joins TRBV4-2 to TRBJ1-2; no reliable D call. Per germline, CDR1 LGHNA and CDR2 YNFKEQ. This CDR3 comprises 15 residues. Trimming took off 3 bases at V and 2 bases at J, with 13 bases between the two ends. Written as DNA, the CDR3 is TGTGCCAGCAGCCAGCGACACGACGGAAACTATGGCTACACCTTC. It codes for CASSQRHDGNYGYTF.

The V call is TRBV7-6, the J call TRBJ1-4; 8 nucleotides match TRBD1. From germline, CDR1 is SGHVS and CDR2 FNYEAQ. This CDR3 spans 16 amino acids. Trimming removed 4 bases from V and 3 bases from J; junction bases left unmatched: 7. CDR3 DNA: TGTGCCAGCAGCTCCTACCAGGGGGCACCTAATGAAAAACTGTTTTTT. This encodes CASSSYQGAPNEKLFF.

The chain employs TRBV4-1 and TRBJ2-7; D is uncertain. The germline V gene has CDR1 MGHRA and CDR2 YSYEKL. Trimming pared 0 bases from V and 4 bases from J, leaving 13 bases between. The CDR3 contains 15 residues. CDR3 sequence: CASSQDNGLVYEQYF. The CDR3 DNA reads as TGCGCCAGCAGCCAAGATAATGGGCTTGTTTACGAGCAGTACTTC.

The table lists this clone with a count of one. The gene calls are TRBV4-2 and TRBJ2-1; 13 bases align to TRBD2. In germline, CDR1 is LGHNA, CDR2 YNFKEQ. This CDR3 comprises 16 residues. J gave up 9 bases and V 1 base, and 6 bases lay outside the gene matches. CDR3 residues: CASSQGLAGGSGEQFF. CDR3 coding DNA: TGTGCCAGCAGCCAAGGACTAGCGGGGGGTTCCGGTGAGCAGTTCTTC.

The rearrangement links TRBV6-5 to TRBJ1-2; a possible D gene is TRBD1 (5 bases). Germline V CDR1 and CDR2: MNHEY, SVGAGI. Trimming shortened V by 3 bases and J by 8 bases, and 16 bases separated the two germline ends. CDR3 size: 14 residues. CDR3 protein: CASSYSGGTLGYTF. CDR3 bases: TGTGCCAGCAGTTATTCCGGAGGGACCTTGGGCTACACCTTC.

V is TRBV2 and J is TRBJ1-2; D is unresolved. This CDR3 has 12 residues. Germline loops: CDR1 SNHLY, CDR2 FYNNEI. Trimming removed 4 bases at V and 2 bases at J, with 5 bases between. CDR3 DNA: TGTGCCAGCAGTGCGGAGAACTATGGCTACACCTTC. Translated: CASSAENYGYTF.

The chain carries TRBV21-1 and TRBJ1-2; the table assigns TRBD1, which was not confirmed against the DNA. TRBV21-1 constitutes a pseudogene. The CDR3 loop spans 17 amino acids. The CDR3 DNA reads as TGTGCCAGCAGCAAAGCAATGGCAGGGGTTACTAACTATGGCTACACCTTC. Translating it yields CASSKAMAGVTNYGYTF.

The chain is built from TRBV5-1 and TRBJ2-1; no definite D call. V lost 4 bases to trimming and J lost 9 bases, with 11 bases between them. The CDR3 is 12 amino acids. Germline loops: CDR1 SGHRS, CDR2 YFSETQ. CDR3 bases: TGCGCCAGCAGCCTATCTAGTTCTGAGCAGTTCTTC. This gives the protein CASSLSSSEQFF.

The rearrangement uses TRBV4-3 and TRBJ1-5, with D perhaps matching TRBD1 (5 bases). The CDR3 extends over 16 amino acids. Trimming pared 0 bases from V and 6 bases from J, leaving 15 bases between. Germline V gene sequence: CDR1 LGHNA, CDR2 YSLEER. CDR3 sequence (DNA): TGCGCCAGCAGCCAAGATCTCCGCGCAGGGTTTCAGCCCCAGCATTTT. This sequence encodes CASSQDLRAGFQPQHF.

V gene TRBV4-2 combines with J gene TRBJ2-7; 8 bases align to TRBD1. The V segment lost 1 base and the J segment 3 bases; nucleotides outside the gene matches: 5. The CDR3 runs to 15 residues. Germline V CDR1 and CDR2: LGHNA, YNFKEQ. CDR3 loop: CASSQADRENYEQYF. The CDR3 DNA reads as TGTGCCAGCAGCCAAGCGGACAGGGAGAACTACGAGCAGTACTTC.

This rearrangement joins TRBV7-2 to TRBJ2-3; D remains ambiguous. Trimming stripped 2 bases from V and 2 bases from J, with 8 bases between. The CDR3 extends over 14 amino acids. Germline V gene lookup returns CDR1 SGHTA and CDR2 FQGNSA. DNA of the CDR3: TGTGCCAGCAGCTTACTACAGACCACAGATACGCAGTATTTT. It translates to CASSLLQTTDTQYF.

The chain has TRBV5-1 and TRBJ1-5; D may be TRBD1 (6 bases). Trimming stripped 4 bases from V and 2 bases from J, with 13 bases between. From germline, CDR1 is SGHRS and CDR2 YFSETQ. The CDR3 has 15 residues. The chain's CDR3 is CASSPQTGGNQPQHF. In DNA, the CDR3 is TGCGCCAGCAGCCCGCAGACAGGAGGCAATCAGCCCCAGCATTTT.

This clone was seen more than once but under ten times. The chain recombines TRBV6-2 or TRBV6-3 with TRBJ2-1, with D hard to call. The CDR3 contains 14 residues. CDR1 is MNHEY and CDR2 is SVGEGT in the germline V gene. V was pared by 4 bases and J by 8 bases, with 15 bases between. The CDR3 DNA is TGTGCCAGCAGTTTTCTAGTAGGCCTAGATGAGCAGTTCTTC. This translates into CASSFLVGLDEQFF.

This chain connects TRBV7-6 to TRBJ1-1; unclear D gene. The V gene lost 1 base and the J gene lost 1 base, with 4 bases spanning the gap. This CDR3 region has 13 residues. In germline, CDR1 is SGHVS, CDR2 FNYEAQ. CDR3 coding DNA: TGTGCCAGCAGCTTAGACAAGAACACTGAAGCTTTCTTT. It translates to CASSLDKNTEAFF.

The chain joins TRBV28 to TRBJ1-2; the match to TRBD1 covers 10 bases. CDR1 and CDR2 (germline): MDHEN, SYDVKM. The length of the CDR3 is 16 residues. J was trimmed by 4 bases and V by 6 bases; bases with no gene match: 11. CDR3 sequence reads: CASSIPTGTGVYGYTF. CDR3 bases: TGTGCCAGCAGCATCCCCACCGGGACAGGGGTCTATGGCTACACCTTC.

The chain couples TRBV29-1 to TRBJ2-7; 9 bases agree with TRBD1. CDR1 and CDR2 from the germline V gene are SQVTM and ANQGSEA. V shed 4 bases, J shed 6 bases, and the junction held 7 bases outside the gene matches. There are 13 residues in the CDR3. The CDR3 is CSVAGQGNSEQYF. In DNA form, the CDR3 reads TGCAGCGTTGCCGGACAGGGGAATTCCGAGCAGTACTTC.